These 21 T cell receptor beta chains came from one sample sequenced in a study of high-grade serous ovarian cancer treatment subgroups. Tumor samples were obtained before definitive surgery or chemotherapy. Libraries were prepared by immunoSEQ multiplex PCR; TCRdb keeps only in-frame clonotypes and omits some of them. The data contain 1,000 or so clones, over 75% of them singletons. The sequencing sample was made of tumor tissue. Receptor source: a human donor with high-grade serous ovarian cancer.

This chain links TRBV4-2 with TRBJ2-3; tentatively, D is TRBD2 (5 bases). The CDR3 consists of 15 residues. CDR1 is LGHNA, CDR2 YNFKEQ, per germline. Trimming removed 4 bases from V and 2 bases from J, with 13 bases in between. The CDR3 region is CASSLTQRTTDTQYF. The DNA for the CDR3 is TGTGCCAGCAGCCTTACCCAGCGGACCACAGATACGCAGTATTTT.

This clone was seen a single time. The rearrangement joins TRBV6-6 to TRBJ2-1, with TRBD2 matching over 8 bases. Trimming removed 10 bases from V and 8 bases from J; junction bases left unmatched: 7. The CDR3 is made up of 12 amino acids. CDR1 is MNHNY and CDR2 is SVGAGI in the germline V gene (reference sequence). CDR3 nucleotide sequence: TGTGCCACCAGACAGACTAGCGATGAGCAGTTCTTC. Protein sequence: CATRQTSDEQFF.

The rearrangement uses TRBV4-1 and TRBJ1-5, with 8 bases identical to TRBD1. Germline-derived CDR1 and CDR2 are MGHRA and YSYEKL. V lost 2 bases and J lost 3; bases outside the gene matches: 6. This CDR3 has 16 residues. The CDR3 region has the DNA TGCGCCAGCAGCCAACTACCGGGACAGGCCAATCAGCCCCAGCATTTT. Its translation is CASSQLPGQANQPQHF.

The genes are TRBV27 and TRBJ1-2, with D unresolved. V dropped 6 bases and J dropped 4 bases, with 9 bases sitting between them. The CDR3 is 12 amino acids. Germline V CDR1 and CDR2: MNHEY, SMNVEV (reference sequence). CDR3: CASRRIGYGYTF. Here the CDR3 DNA reads TGTGCCAGCAGGCGTATAGGCTATGGCTACACCTTC.

The rearrangement links TRBV19 to TRBJ1-1, with D perhaps matching TRBD1 (5 bases). Trimming shortened V by 11 bases and J by 6 bases, and 13 bases separated the two germline ends. The CDR3 has 11 residues. From germline, CDR1 is LNHDA and CDR2 SQIVND (reference sequence). The CDR3 DNA follows: TGTGCCTCGCGGGGGATAGCTGAAGCTTTCTTT. Translating gives CASRGIAEAFF.

This clone ranks as large. The chain couples TRBV7-2 to TRBJ1-2; D is possibly TRBD1 (5 bases). There are 14 residues in the CDR3. CDR1 is SGHTA and CDR2 is FQGNSA in the germline V gene. The V end lost 2 bases, the J end lost 2 bases, and 9 bases lay between the germline ends. CDR3 in DNA: TGTGCCAGCAGCTTATCAGGGCCAAACTATGGCTACACCTTC. It encodes CASSLSGPNYGYTF. The entire variable domain, with the rest obtained from reference TRBV7-2 and TRBJ1-2, is as follows: GAGVSQSPSNKVTEKGKDVELRCDPISGHTALYWYRQSLGQGLEFLIYFQGNSAPDKSGLPSDRFSAERTGGSVSTLTIQRTQQEDSAVYLCASSLSGPNYGYTFGSGTRLTVV.

This clone turned up a few times. The chain links TRBV29-1 to TRBJ1-2; D remains unclear. Germline CDR1 and CDR2: SQVTM and ANQGSEA. This CDR3 region has 11 residues. Trimming pared 4 bases from V and 3 bases from J, leaving 6 bases between. The CDR3 loop reads CSVADYYGYTF. The CDR3 region has the DNA TGCAGCGTTGCTGACTACTATGGCTACACCTTC.

The J gene is TRBJ2-1, the V gene TRBV4-1; unclear D gene. The CDR3 runs to 17 residues. Germline V gene sequence: CDR1 MGHRA, CDR2 YSYEKL. The V end was cut by 2 bases, the J end by 0 bases, with 14 bases between. The CDR3 DNA follows: TGCGCCAGCAGCCAACCTAACACAAGACTCTCCTACAATGAGCAGTTCTTC. Residues: CASSQPNTRLSYNEQFF.

This clone was seen once. The chain has TRBV27 and TRBJ2-3, with D possibly being TRBD1 or TRBD2 (5 bases each). Germline CDR1 reads MNHEY; CDR2 reads SMNVEV (reference sequence). The CDR3 consists of 15 residues. Between the trimmed V and J ends, which lost 4 bases and 1 base, there was a span of 12 bases. CDR3 residues: CASSSTGRGTDTQYF. The CDR3 region has the DNA TGTGCCAGCAGTTCAACGGGGCGGGGCACAGATACGCAGTATTTT.

The chain couples TRBV5-1 to TRBJ1-2, with D maybe TRBD1 (6 bases). Trimming pared 0 bases from V and 5 bases from J, leaving 14 bases between. The CDR3 is 15 residues long. Germline V gene sequence: CDR1 SGHRS, CDR2 YFSETQ. For the CDR3, the DNA is TGCGCCAGCAGCTTGGTAACGAGGGGGGCGTATGGCTACACCTTC. This codes for CASSLVTRGAYGYTF. Complete variable domain (other parts from reference TRBV5-1 and TRBJ1-2): KAGVTQTPRYLIKTRGQQVTLSCSPISGHRSVSWYQQTPGQGLQFLFEYFSETQRNKGNFPGRFSGRQFSNSRSEMNVSTLELGDSALYLCASSLVTRGAYGYTFGSGTRLTVV.

The chain recombines TRBV14 with TRBJ2-4; D may be TRBD1 or TRBD2 (5 bases each). The germline V gene has CDR1 SGHDN and CDR2 FVKESK. The CDR3 is made up of 17 amino acids. V gave up 3 bases and J gave up 0 bases, with 15 bases separating them. The DNA for the CDR3 is TGTGCCAGCAGCCAGGACGTCGGGACCCTAGCCAAAAACATTCAGTACTTC. The encoded protein is CASSQDVGTLAKNIQYF. Together with reference TRBV14 and TRBJ2-4, the CDR3 gives the full variable domain: EAGVTQFPSHSVIEKGQTVTLRCDPISGHDNLYWYRRVMGKEIKFLLHFVKESKQDESGMPNNRFLAERTGGTYSTLKVQPAELEDSGVYFCASSQDVGTLAKNIQYFGAGTRLSVL.

This clone was recorded once. This sequence joins TRBV6-1 and TRBJ2-5; no definite D call. The CDR3 consists of 13 residues. Per the germline V gene, CDR1 is MNHNS and CDR2 is SASEGT. Trimming took off 8 bases at V and 2 bases at J, with 12 bases between the two ends. The CDR3 bases are TGTGCCAGCCATAGGGTAAATCAAGAGACCCAGTACTTC. Translating gives CASHRVNQETQYF.

To note about this clone: Germline is not matched at one junction end, which may reflect a read error. CDR3 sequence: CASSFTSEGSDF. The CDR3 nucleotides are TGTGCCAGCAGTTTTACTAGCGAGGGTAGTGATTTT. The rearrangement joins TRBV28 to TRBJ2-3; 7 positions agree with TRBD2. CDR1 is MDHEN, CDR2 SYDVKM, per germline. The CDR3 is made up of 12 amino acids.

The V gene is TRBV20-1, the J gene TRBJ2-1, with D uncertain. CDR3 size: 11 residues. From germline, CDR1 is DFQATT and CDR2 SNEGSKA (reference sequence). V gave up 6 bases and J gave up 8 bases, with 11 bases separating them. CDR3 region: CSAKGVDEQFF. CDR3 DNA sequence: TGCAGTGCAAAAGGCGTCGATGAGCAGTTCTTC.

The J gene is TRBJ2-1, the V gene TRBV9, with D perhaps matching TRBD2 (6 bases). The germline CDR1 and CDR2 sequences are SGDLS and YYNGEE. The CDR3 is 14 residues long. Between the trimmed V and J ends, which lost 1 base and 5 bases, there was a span of 10 bases. The CDR3 nucleotides are TGTGCCAGCAGCGTAACCGGGGGACACAATGAGCAGTTCTTC. It is translated as CASSVTGGHNEQFF.

The V and J genes are TRBV28 and TRBJ2-3; 7 bases are shared with TRBD2. J gave up 2 bases and V 4 bases, and 12 bases lay outside the gene matches. Germline CDR1 MDHEN, CDR2 SYDVKM. The CDR3 consists of 17 residues. CDR3 protein: CASSSPLGGSSTDTQYF. CDR3 DNA sequence: TGTGCCAGCAGTTCCCCCCTTGGCGGGAGTTCCACAGATACGCAGTATTTT. The full variable domain, with the rest looked up from reference TRBV28 and TRBJ2-3, is DVKVTQSSRYLVKRTGEKVFLECVQDMDHENMFWYRQDPGLGLRLIYFSYDVKMKEKGDIPEGYSVSREKKERFSLILESASTNQTSMYLCASSSPLGGSSTDTQYFGPGTRLTVL.

This clone appeared a few times. The chain joins TRBV5-1 to TRBJ2-1; 11 nucleotides match TRBD2. CDR1 is SGHRS and CDR2 is YFSETQ in the germline V gene. V was pared by 1 base and J by 0 bases, with 3 bases of the junction left unmatched. CDR3 length: 17 amino acids. CDR3 sequence (DNA): TGCGCCAGCAGCTTGACTAGCGGGGGAAGCTCCTACAATGAGCAGTTCTTC. Protein: CASSLTSGGSSYNEQFF.

The chain links TRBV5-1 to TRBJ2-1; 10 bases line up with TRBD1. The CDR3 covers 15 residues. Germline V gene lookup returns CDR1 SGHRS and CDR2 YFSETQ. V lost 4 bases, J lost 7 bases, and 8 bases stayed unmatched. CDR3: CASSLTGGAGNEQFF. The CDR3 DNA sequence: TGCGCCAGCAGCCTGACAGGGGGCGCCGGTAATGAGCAGTTCTTC.

This chain links TRBV19 with TRBJ1-2; 8 bases align to TRBD1. Germline-derived CDR1 and CDR2 are LNHDA and SQIVND (reference sequence). The CDR3 is made up of 15 amino acids. V was clipped by 3 bases and J by 2 bases; unmatched bases: 5. CDR3 sequence: CASSISRTGNYGYTF. Written as DNA, the CDR3 is TGTGCCAGTAGTATCTCACGGACAGGGAACTATGGCTACACCTTC.

This CDR3 reads CASSLGPLNSPLHF. Written as DNA, the CDR3 is TGTGCCAGCAGTCTAGGTCCCCTTAATTCACCCCTCCACTTT. This rearrangement joins TRBV28 to TRBJ1-6, with D hard to call. V dropped 5 bases and J dropped 6 bases, with 11 bases sitting between them. Germline V gives CDR1 MDHEN, CDR2 SYDVKM. The CDR3 sequence is 14 residues long.

The chain employs TRBV19 and TRBJ1-2; perhaps TRBD1 as D (6 bases). Germline values: CDR1 LNHDA, CDR2 SQIVND (reference sequence). The CDR3 length is 14 residues. The ends were cut back, 6 bases at V and 1 base at J, with 12 bases in the middle. CDR3 amino acids: CASRGTGFNYGYTF. CDR3 sequence (DNA): TGTGCCAGTAGGGGAACAGGGTTTAACTATGGCTACACCTTC. The complete variable domain, with remaining parts taken from reference TRBV19 and TRBJ1-2, reads DGGITQSPKYLFRKEGQNVTLSCEQNLNHDAMYWYRQDPGQGLRLIYYSQIVNDFQKGDIAEGYSVSREKKESFPLTVTSAQKNPTAFYLCASRGTGFNYGYTFGSGTRLTVV.